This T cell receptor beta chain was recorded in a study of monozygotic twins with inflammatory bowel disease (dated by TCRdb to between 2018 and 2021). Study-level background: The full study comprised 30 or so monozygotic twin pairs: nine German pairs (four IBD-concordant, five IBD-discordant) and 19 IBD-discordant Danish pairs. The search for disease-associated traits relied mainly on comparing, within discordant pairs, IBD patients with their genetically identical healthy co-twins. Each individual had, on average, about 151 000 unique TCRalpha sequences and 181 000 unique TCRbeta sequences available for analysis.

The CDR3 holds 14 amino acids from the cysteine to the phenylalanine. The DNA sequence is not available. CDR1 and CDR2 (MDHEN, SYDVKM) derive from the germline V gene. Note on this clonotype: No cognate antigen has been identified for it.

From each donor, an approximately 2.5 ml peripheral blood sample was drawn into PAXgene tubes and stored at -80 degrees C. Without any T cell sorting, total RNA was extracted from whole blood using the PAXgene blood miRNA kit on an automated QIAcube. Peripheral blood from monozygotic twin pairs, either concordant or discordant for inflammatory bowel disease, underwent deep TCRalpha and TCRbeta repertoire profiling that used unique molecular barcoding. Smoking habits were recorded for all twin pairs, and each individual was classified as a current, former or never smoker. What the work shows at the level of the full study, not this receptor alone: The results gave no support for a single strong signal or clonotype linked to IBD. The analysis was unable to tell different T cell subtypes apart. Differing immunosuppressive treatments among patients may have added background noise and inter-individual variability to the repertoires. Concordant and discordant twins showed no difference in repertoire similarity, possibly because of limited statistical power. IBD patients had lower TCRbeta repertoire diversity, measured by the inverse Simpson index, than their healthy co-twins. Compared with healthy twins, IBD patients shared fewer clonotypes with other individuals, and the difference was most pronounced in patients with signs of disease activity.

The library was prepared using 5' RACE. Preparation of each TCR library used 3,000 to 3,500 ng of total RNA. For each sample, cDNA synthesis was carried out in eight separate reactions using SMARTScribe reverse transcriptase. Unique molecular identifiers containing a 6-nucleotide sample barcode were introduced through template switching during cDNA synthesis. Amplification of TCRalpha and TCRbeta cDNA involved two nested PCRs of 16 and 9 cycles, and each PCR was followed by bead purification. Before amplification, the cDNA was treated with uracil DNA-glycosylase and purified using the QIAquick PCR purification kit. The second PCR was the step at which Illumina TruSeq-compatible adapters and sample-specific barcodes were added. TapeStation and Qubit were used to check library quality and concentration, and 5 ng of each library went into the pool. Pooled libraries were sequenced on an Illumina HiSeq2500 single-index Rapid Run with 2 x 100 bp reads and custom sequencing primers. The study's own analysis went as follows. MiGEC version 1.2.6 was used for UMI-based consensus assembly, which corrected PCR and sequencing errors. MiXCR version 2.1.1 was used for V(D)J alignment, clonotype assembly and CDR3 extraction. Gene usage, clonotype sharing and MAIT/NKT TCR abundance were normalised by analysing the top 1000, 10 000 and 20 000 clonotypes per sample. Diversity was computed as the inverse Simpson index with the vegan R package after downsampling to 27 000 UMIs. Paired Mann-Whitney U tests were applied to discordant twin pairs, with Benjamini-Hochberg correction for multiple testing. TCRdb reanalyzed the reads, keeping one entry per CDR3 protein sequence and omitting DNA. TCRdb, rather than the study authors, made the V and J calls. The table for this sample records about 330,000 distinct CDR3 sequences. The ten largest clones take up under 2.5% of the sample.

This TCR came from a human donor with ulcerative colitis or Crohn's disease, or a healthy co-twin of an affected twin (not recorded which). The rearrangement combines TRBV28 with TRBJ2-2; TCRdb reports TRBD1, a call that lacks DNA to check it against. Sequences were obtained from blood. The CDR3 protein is CASSRRRSAEELFF.